In this sample, the clone carrying this T cell receptor beta chain turned up a few times. What it binds is not known. Patients chosen for sequencing had CD8+CD57+ cells that had expanded, as shown by flow cytometry. Every patient had severe acquired aplastic anemia. No patient had been given any therapy when blood was sampled. The V gene's germline CDR1 is SQVTM and CDR2 ANQGSEA. Trimming took 0 bases from V and 0 from J; bases not matched to a gene: 5. The CDR3 length is 15 residues. This record comes from a study of CD8+CD57+ T cells in acquired aplastic anemia. Study as a whole: Sorted CD4+ and CD8+ cells gave an average of about 3.4 ug of DNA. Study-wide findings and caveats: Significance was not reached for CD8+ Simpson's diversity between patients and controls.

CDR3 and TCR beta VDJ profiling relied on a genomic DNA template. In TCRdb, the reads were re-called with MiXCR into one record per CDR3 protein. This sample has a few hundred thousand distinct CDR3 sequences, with approximately 57% found just once. The origin of this receptor is a human donor with aplastic anemia. The chain links TRBV29-1 to TRBJ2-7; 7 positions match TRBD2. Material for sequencing was sorted CD4+, CD8+, or CD8+CD57+ T cells (not recorded which) from PBMCs. The CDR3 protein is CSVEDPGGSSYEQYF. The CDR3 nucleotides are TGCAGCGTTGAAGATCCGGGGGGAAGCTCCTACGAGCAGTACTTC.